This TCR beta chain was retrieved from a study of T cell responses to AZD1222 COVID-19 vaccine. Findings and limits, study-wide: Vaccination with two AZD1222 doses was followed by a rise in Spike-specific TCR breadth and depth. White British people made up most donors, females outnumbered males, and clonal diversity was possibly underestimated. As reported, nearly half of all spike-specific TCRs target variant regions that are unmutated. CD4 TCRs linked to vaccination spanned spike, dominating at 160-218 and 743-854.

This table comes from immunoSEQ multiplex PCR, and its TCRdb copy is limited to in-frame clones, with some not included. The sample lists just over 150,000 clones; about 88% were seen once. Comment on this clone: Antigen specificity is unknown. Other DNA sequences of this sample code for an identical CDR3.

The V end lost 5 bases, the J end lost 1 base, and 2 bases lay between the germline ends. CDR3 length equals 11 residues. CDR1 is SNHLY, CDR2 FYNNEI, per germline. Sequences were derived from peripheral blood, sampled after recovery from COVID-19. The TCR was taken from an adult who had recovered from COVID-19. The chain uses TRBV2 and TRBJ1-1; no clear D gene. The CDR3 region has the DNA TGTGCCAGCAGTCGGAACACTGAAGCTTTCTTT. It yields the protein CASSRNTEAFF.